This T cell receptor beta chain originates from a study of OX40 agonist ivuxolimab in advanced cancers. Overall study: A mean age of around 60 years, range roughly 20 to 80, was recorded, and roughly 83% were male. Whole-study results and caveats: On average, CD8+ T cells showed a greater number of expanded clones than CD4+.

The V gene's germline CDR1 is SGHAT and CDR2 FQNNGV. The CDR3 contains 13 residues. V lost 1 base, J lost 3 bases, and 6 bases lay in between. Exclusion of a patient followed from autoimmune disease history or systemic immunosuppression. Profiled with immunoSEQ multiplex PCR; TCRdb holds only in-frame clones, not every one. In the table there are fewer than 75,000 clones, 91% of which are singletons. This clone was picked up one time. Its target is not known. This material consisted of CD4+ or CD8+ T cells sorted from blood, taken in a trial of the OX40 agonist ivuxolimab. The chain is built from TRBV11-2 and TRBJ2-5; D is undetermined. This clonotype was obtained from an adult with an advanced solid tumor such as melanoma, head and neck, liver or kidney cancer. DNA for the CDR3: TGTGCCAGCAGCTTAGGGACCGAAGAGACCCAGTACTTC. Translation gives CASSLGTEETQYF.